The rows below give T cell receptor beta chains drawn from one sample of a study of graft-versus-host responses after intestinal transplantation. Repertoires were generated with immunoSEQ multiplex PCR, while TCRdb's copy carries only in-frame clones and drops some. The top ten clones hold 9.2% of a sample with 20,000 or so clones, 25% to 35% of them seen once. The sample consisted of alloreactive CD8+ T cells from a mixed lymphocyte reaction culture, taken before intestinal transplant. These receptors all come from a human patient who received an intestinal transplant. The CDR3 runs from the conserved cysteine through the conserved F or W. D genes are given only for firm matches. The size of a clone is reported for some rows only, either as once, few or many, or as a class for expanded clones.

j_gene,d_gene,abundance,v_gene,CDR3aa,CDR3nt
TRBJ1-2,.,few,TRBV25-1,CARSGNYGYTF,TGTGCCAGATCCGGGAACTATGGCTACACCTTC
TRBJ2-7,TRBD2,.,TRBV9,CASSPWTSGGRDEQYF,TGTGCCAGCAGCCCCTGGACTAGCGGGGGACGGGACGAGCAGTACTTC
TRBJ2-7,.,few,TRBV4-1,CASSQVKGGSYEQYF,TGCGCCAGCAGCCAAGTAAAGGGTGGCTCCTACGAGCAGTACTTC
TRBJ1-1,TRBD1,.,TRBV23-1,CASSPTTGRSTEAFF,TGCGCCAGCAGTCCAACGACAGGGAGGTCCACTGAAGCTTTCTTT
TRBJ1-5,.,.,TRBV7-3,CASSHQGINQPQHF,TGTGCCAGCAGCCACCAGGGGATAAATCAGCCCCAGCATTTT
TRBJ2-7,.,.,TRBV5-6,CASSLDWGDTYEQYF,TGTGCCAGCAGCTTAGATTGGGGGGATACCTACGAGCAGTACTTC
TRBJ2-5,TRBD2,.,TRBV5-1,CASSLALSTSGAPETQYF,TGCGCCAGCAGCTTGGCCCTCTCGACTAGCGGCGCCCCCGAGACCCAGTACTTC
TRBJ2-3,.,few,TRBV2,CASTLSVVSTDTQYF,TGTGCCAGCACACTAAGCGTGGTTAGCACAGATACGCAGTATTTT
TRBJ1-5,.,few,TRBV6-4,CASSSGPRRNQPQHF,TGTGCCAGCAGTTCAGGTCCCAGACGCAATCAGCCCCAGCATTTT
TRBJ2-5,TRBD1,.,TRBV6-7,CASSYRDRKETQYF,TGTGCCAGCAGTTACCGGGACAGAAAAGAGACCCAGTACTTC
TRBJ2-1,.,.,TRBV27,CASSLGSYNEQFF,TGTGCCAGCAGTTTAGGCTCCTACAATGAGCAGTTCTTC
TRBJ2-7,.,few,TRBV10-3,CAISESGVEQYF,TGTGCCATCAGTGAGTCGGGGGTCGAGCAGTACTTC
TRBJ1-6,.,.,TRBV25-1,CVSSGDAGWALGTLHF,TGTGTCAGCAGTGGGGATGCGGGCTGGGCCCTTGGCACCCTCCACTTT
TRBJ2-5,.,.,TRBV9,CASSVVGAGETQYF,TGTGCCAGCAGCGTAGTGGGGGCTGGGGAGACCCAGTACTTC
TRBJ1-1,.,.,TRBV4-1,CASSRLGLGSLRSTEAFF,TGCGCCAGCAGCCGGCTCGGCCTTGGGAGCCTCAGGAGCACTGAAGCTTTCTTT
TRBJ2-3,TRBD2,few,TRBV7-6,CASSPGTSGSFTDTQYF,TGTGCCAGCAGCCCGGGGACTAGCGGGAGCTTCACAGATACGCAGTATTTT
TRBJ2-7,.,.,TRBV27,CASSFGAGAYEQYF,TGTGCCAGCAGTTTCGGTGCGGGTGCCTACGAGCAGTACTTC
TRBJ2-7,.,few,TRBV6-8,CASSYVGGEQYF,TGTGCCAGCAGTTACGTGGGGGGTGAGCAGTACTTC
TRBJ2-1,.,few,TRBV27,CASSTFEGAAYNEQFF,TGTGCCAGCAGTACCTTTGAGGGAGCCGCCTACAATGAGCAGTTCTTC
TRBJ2-1,TRBD2,.,TRBV6-6,CASSPVAGGLNEQFF,TGTGCCAGCAGTCCCGTAGCGGGAGGCCTGAATGAGCAGTTCTTC
TRBJ2-5,TRBD2,.,TRBV4-1,CASSQTLAETQYF,TGCGCCAGCAGCCAAACACTAGCGGAGACCCAGTACTTC
TRBJ2-7,TRBD1,.,TRBV27,CASSLVQGAFYEQYF,TGTGCCAGCAGTTTAGTACAGGGGGCTTTCTACGAGCAGTACTTC
TRBJ1-1,TRBD1,few,TRBV9,CASSVGQGDTEAFF,TGTGCCAGCAGCGTAGGACAGGGGGACACTGAAGCTTTCTTT